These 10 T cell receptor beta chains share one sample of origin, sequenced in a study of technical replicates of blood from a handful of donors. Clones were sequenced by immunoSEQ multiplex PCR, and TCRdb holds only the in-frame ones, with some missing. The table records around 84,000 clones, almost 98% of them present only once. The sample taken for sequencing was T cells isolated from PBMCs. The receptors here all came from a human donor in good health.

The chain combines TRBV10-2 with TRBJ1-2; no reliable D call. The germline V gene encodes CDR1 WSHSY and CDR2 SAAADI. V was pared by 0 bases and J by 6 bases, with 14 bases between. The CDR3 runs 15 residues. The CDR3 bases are TGCGCCAGCAGTGAGTCGGGTTCGGGGAGGGATGGCTACACCTTC. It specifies CASSESGSGRDGYTF.

CDR3 protein: CASSPGQGLGDEQYF. CDR3 bases: TGTGCCAGCAGCCCAGGACAGGGATTAGGCGACGAGCAGTACTTC. The chain has TRBV27 and TRBJ2-7; TRBD1 aligns across 8 bases. The J segment lost 5 bases and the V segment lost 6 bases, leaving 12 bases of the junction unmatched. From germline, CDR1 is MNHEY and CDR2 SMNVEV (reference sequence). There are 15 residues in the CDR3.

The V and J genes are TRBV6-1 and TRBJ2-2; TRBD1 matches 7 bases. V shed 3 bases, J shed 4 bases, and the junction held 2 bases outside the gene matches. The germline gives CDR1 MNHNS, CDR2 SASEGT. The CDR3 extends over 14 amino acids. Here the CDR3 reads CASSDRQGTGELFF. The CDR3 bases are TGTGCCAGCAGTGATAGACAGGGCACCGGGGAGCTGTTTTTT.

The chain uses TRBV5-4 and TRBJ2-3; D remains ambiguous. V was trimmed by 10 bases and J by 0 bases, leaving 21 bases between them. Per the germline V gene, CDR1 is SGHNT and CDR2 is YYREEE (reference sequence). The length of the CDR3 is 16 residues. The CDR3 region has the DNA TGTGCCTCCAAAGCCGGGTACGATAAGAGCACAGATACGCAGTATTTT. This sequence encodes CASKAGYDKSTDTQYF.

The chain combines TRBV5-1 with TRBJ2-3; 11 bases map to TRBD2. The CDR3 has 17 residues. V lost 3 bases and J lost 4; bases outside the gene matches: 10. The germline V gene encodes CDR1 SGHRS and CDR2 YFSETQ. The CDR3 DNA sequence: TGCGCCAGCAGCTCCCTCTTCTCTAGCGGGAGGCCAGATACGCAGTATTTT. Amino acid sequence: CASSSLFSSGRPDTQYF.

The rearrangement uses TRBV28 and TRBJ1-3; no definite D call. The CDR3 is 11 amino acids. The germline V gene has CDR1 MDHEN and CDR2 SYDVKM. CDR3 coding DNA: TGTGTAGTCCGCTCTGGAAACACCATATATTTT. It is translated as CVVRSGNTIYF.

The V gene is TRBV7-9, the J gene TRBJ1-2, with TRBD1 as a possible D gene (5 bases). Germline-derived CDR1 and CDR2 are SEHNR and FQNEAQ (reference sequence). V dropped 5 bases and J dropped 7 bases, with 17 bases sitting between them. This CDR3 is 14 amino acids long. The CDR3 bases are TGTGCCAGCAGCGAAACCCAGGGTGACGGTGGCTACACCTTC. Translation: CASSETQGDGGYTF.

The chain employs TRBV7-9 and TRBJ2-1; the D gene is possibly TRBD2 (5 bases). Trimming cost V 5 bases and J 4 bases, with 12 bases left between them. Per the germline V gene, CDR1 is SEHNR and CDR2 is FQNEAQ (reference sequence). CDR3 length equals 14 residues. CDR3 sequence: CASSPGIRYNEQFF. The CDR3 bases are TGTGCCAGCAGCCCCGGGATCCGATACAATGAGCAGTTCTTC.

CDR3: CASSLESLTDSRNNSPLHF. CDR3 sequence (DNA): TGTGCCAGCAGCTTGGAATCGCTAACGGACTCCCGAAACAATTCACCCCTCCACTTT. This chain joins TRBV5-5 and TRBJ1-6; D uncertain. CDR1 is SGHKS, CDR2 YYEKEE, per germline (reference sequence). The CDR3 consists of 19 residues. Trimming removed 0 bases at V and 7 bases at J, with 23 bases between.

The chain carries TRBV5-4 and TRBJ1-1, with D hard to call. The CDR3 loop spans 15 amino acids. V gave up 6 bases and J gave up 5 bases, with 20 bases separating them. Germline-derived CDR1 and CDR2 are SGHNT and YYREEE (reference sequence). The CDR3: CASILSLAGGTEAFF. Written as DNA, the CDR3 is TGTGCCAGCATCCTGAGCTTAGCCGGAGGTACTGAAGCTTTCTTT.